This entry concerns a single T cell receptor beta chain. This record belongs to a study of technical replicates of blood from a handful of donors. V shed 4 bases, J shed 4 bases, and the junction held 10 bases outside the gene matches. CDR1 SGHRS and CDR2 YFSETQ come from the germline V gene. The CDR3 is made up of 16 amino acids. Libraries were prepared by immunoSEQ multiplex PCR; TCRdb keeps only in-frame clonotypes and omits some of them. The data hold under 90,000 clones, with around 94% observed a single time. This TCR came from a human donor in good health. V and J are TRBV5-1 and TRBJ1-4; 7 nucleotides line up with TRBD1. Sequenced input: T cells isolated from PBMCs. DNA of the CDR3: TGCGCCAGCAGCGTGACCCTGGGACAGATTAATGAAAAACTGTTTTTT. Translation: CASSVTLGQINEKLFF.